These 32 T cell receptor beta chains came from one sample sequenced in a study of technical replicates of blood from a few donors. TCRdb's copy holds only in-frame clones and misses some; the assay was immunoSEQ multiplex PCR. The top ten clones hold around 0.41% of a sample with around 71,000 clones, roughly 92% of them seen once. Sequencing was carried out using T cells isolated from PBMCs. The receptors shown here come from a human donor in good health.

The rearrangement links TRBV12-2 to TRBJ2-5; TRBD1, the table's D call, lacks a check against the DNA. TRBV12-2 is a pseudogene. This CDR3 has 14 amino acids. This chain's CDR3 is CASRCGQGQETQYF. CDR3 bases: TGTGCAAGTCGCTGCGGACAGGGCCAAGAGACCCAGTACTTC.

The CDR3 bases are TGTGCCATCAGTGAGTCTTACGACAGTAGAGGCTACACCTTC. Amino acids: CAISESYDSRGYTF. The V gene is TRBV10-3, the J gene TRBJ1-2; a possible D gene is TRBD1 (5 bases). The CDR3 spans 14 residues. Germline-derived CDR1 and CDR2 are ENHRY and SYGVKD. V was cut by 0 bases and J by 8 bases, with 13 bases left in between.

This chain connects TRBV19 to TRBJ2-5; the D gene is possibly TRBD2 (5 bases). Germline CDR1 reads LNHDA; CDR2 reads SQIVND (reference sequence). V was clipped by 6 bases and J by 0 bases, with 17 bases between them. The CDR3 contains 16 residues. The CDR3, as DNA: TGTGCCAGTAGCTACGGGGTGAGGCTAAACCAAGAGACCCAGTACTTC. Protein sequence: CASSYGVRLNQETQYF. Variable domain in full (rest from reference TRBV19 and TRBJ2-5): DGGITQSPKYLFRKEGQNVTLSCEQNLNHDAMYWYRQDPGQGLRLIYYSQIVNDFQKGDIAEGYSVSREKKESFPLTVTSAQKNPTAFYLCASSYGVRLNQETQYFGPGTRLLVL.

The chain recombines TRBV4-3 with TRBJ1-2, with D possibly matching TRBD1 (5 bases). Between the trimmed V and J ends, which lost 0 bases and 6 bases, there was a span of 11 bases. The CDR3 consists of 14 residues. CDR1 and CDR2 (germline): LGHNA, YSLEER. CDR3 sequence: CASSQETDLDGYTF. As DNA, the CDR3 is TGCGCCAGCAGCCAAGAGACAGACCTTGATGGCTACACCTTC.

V and J are TRBV15 and TRBJ2-3; D might be TRBD2 (5 bases). Trimming left V 2 bases short and J 5 bases short, with 14 bases between. Germline-derived CDR1 and CDR2 are LNHNV and YYDKDF (reference sequence). CDR3 length: 15 amino acids. CDR3 sequence: CATSRTGPAGDTQYF. CDR3 DNA sequence: TGTGCCACCAGCAGAACCGGACCTGCGGGAGATACGCAGTATTTT.

The chain recombines TRBV28 with TRBJ1-3; 7 bases align to TRBD1. The CDR3 has 16 residues. The germline gives CDR1 MDHEN, CDR2 SYDVKM. V shed 5 bases, J shed 0 bases, and the junction held 7 bases outside the gene matches. CDR3 in amino acids: CASSPPGDSSGNTIYF. The DNA of the CDR3 is TGTGCCAGCAGTCCCCCTGGGGACAGCTCTGGAAACACCATATATTTT.

The rearrangement links TRBV11-2 to TRBJ2-7; TRBD2 matches 10 bases. Trimming at V came to 1 base and at J to 4 bases, leaving 16 bases not matched to a gene. The CDR3 is 19 amino acids. Per germline, CDR1 SGHAT and CDR2 FQNNGV. CDR3: CASSLAVMVLAGEGYEQYF. DNA of the CDR3: TGTGCCAGCAGCTTAGCGGTCATGGTCCTAGCGGGAGAAGGGTACGAGCAGTACTTC.

This chain connects TRBV4-3 to TRBJ2-1; 9 bases are a match to TRBD1. In germline, CDR1 is LGHNA, CDR2 YSLEER. The CDR3 sequence is 15 residues long. Trimming at V came to 7 bases and at J to 4 bases, leaving 8 bases not matched to a gene. The CDR3 reads CASNKDRGRYNEQFF. In DNA, the CDR3 is TGCGCCAGCAACAAGGACAGGGGACGTTACAATGAGCAGTTCTTC.

There are a few counts of this clone. This chain joins TRBV4-2 and TRBJ2-7, with a weak D call TRBD2 (5 bases). The CDR3 sequence is 15 residues long. Germline V gives CDR1 LGHNA, CDR2 YNFKEQ. V dropped 0 bases and J dropped 3 bases, with 12 bases sitting between them. CDR3 in DNA: TGTGCCAGCAGCCAAGAGATTCTGGGAGTCTACGAGCAGTACTTC. Residues: CASSQEILGVYEQYF.

The V call is TRBV27, the J call TRBJ2-7; 8 bases match TRBD1. CDR3 size: 16 residues. The germline gives CDR1 MNHEY, CDR2 SMNVEV (reference sequence). Losses at the gene ends were 5 bases for V and 2 bases for J; bases not matched to a gene: 11. CDR3 amino acids: CASSASRGPITYEQYF. In DNA form, the CDR3 reads TGTGCCAGCAGTGCCTCCAGGGGGCCGATAACCTACGAGCAGTACTTC.

This chain joins TRBV9 and TRBJ2-6; no clear D. V dropped 4 bases and J dropped 0 bases, with 11 bases sitting between them. The germline V gene has CDR1 SGDLS and CDR2 YYNGEE. The CDR3 is 16 amino acids. This chain's CDR3 is CASSPTVGSGANVLTF. The DNA of the CDR3 is TGTGCCAGCAGCCCCACCGTCGGCTCTGGGGCCAACGTCCTGACTTTC.

The chain is built from TRBV15 and TRBJ2-5; tentative D call: TRBD1 (5 bases). CDR1 LNHNV and CDR2 YYDKDF come from the germline V gene (reference sequence). Trimming pared 7 bases from V and 1 base from J, leaving 10 bases between. There are 13 residues in the CDR3. The chain's CDR3 is CATTRQPQETQYF. CDR3 DNA: TGTGCCACCACTCGACAGCCCCAAGAGACCCAGTACTTC.

The chain combines TRBV6-5 with TRBJ2-7, with 12 nucleotides matching TRBD2. Unmatched junction bases numbered 5, after V lost 5 bases and J lost 3 bases. The CDR3 is 15 residues long. Germline V gives CDR1 MNHEY, CDR2 SVGAGI. The CDR3 spells CASSLRLAGVYEQYF. The CDR3 nucleotides are TGTGCCAGCAGTCTCCGACTAGCGGGAGTCTACGAGCAGTACTTC.

J is TRBJ2-7 and V is TRBV13; tentative D call: TRBD1 (5 bases). The CDR3 consists of 15 residues. The V gene's germline CDR1 is PRHDT and CDR2 FYEKMQ (reference sequence). Trimming pared 5 bases from V and 2 bases from J, leaving 16 bases between. The CDR3 DNA reads as TGTGCCAGCAGCCCCAGGGCCAGCAGAGCCTACGAGCAGTACTTC. This sequence encodes CASSPRASRAYEQYF.

This clone was seen a single time. This chain uses TRBV2 with TRBJ1-2; 10 bases fit TRBD1. The CDR3 length is 13 residues. The germline V gene has CDR1 SNHLY and CDR2 FYNNEI. The V segment lost 9 bases and the J segment 4 bases; nucleotides outside the gene matches: 5. The CDR3 sequence is CASKTGGGYGYTF. The CDR3 DNA reads TGTGCCAGTAAGACAGGGGGCGGCTATGGCTACACCTTC.

V and J are TRBV11-3 and TRBJ1-1; TRBD1 aligns across 7 bases. The germline gives CDR1 SGHNT, CDR2 YENEEA. V lost 5 bases, J lost 0 bases, and 6 bases stayed unmatched. The CDR3 consists of 15 residues. CDR3 residues: CASSVAQGVNTEAFF. The CDR3, as DNA: TGTGCCAGCAGCGTCGCTCAGGGGGTGAACACTGAAGCTTTCTTT.

This clone was detected only a few times. The chain employs TRBV25-1 and TRBJ1-1; 8 nucleotides match TRBD1. The CDR3 loop spans 16 amino acids. The germline CDR1 and CDR2 sequences are MGHDK and SYGVNS. V lost 3 bases to trimming and J lost 0 bases; unmatched junction nucleotides: 6. The CDR3 sequence: CASSDHRGSLNTEAFF. The CDR3 nucleotides read TGTGCCAGCAGTGACCACAGGGGGAGCTTGAACACTGAAGCTTTCTTT.

This chain uses TRBV11-2 with TRBJ2-5, with D perhaps matching TRBD1 (5 bases). This CDR3 has 15 residues. With 5 bases removed from V and 4 bases from J, the gap between germline ends came to 17 bases. Germline loops: CDR1 SGHAT, CDR2 FQNNGV. CDR3 in DNA: TGTGCCAGCAGCCGGGCCAGGGAAGAGATAGAGACCCAGTACTTC. This sequence encodes CASSRAREEIETQYF.

The J gene is TRBJ2-7, the V gene TRBV5-1; 11 nucleotides line up with TRBD1. CDR1 is SGHRS and CDR2 is YFSETQ in the germline V gene. The CDR3 runs 14 residues. V shed 3 bases, J shed 6 bases, and the junction held 5 bases outside the gene matches. The CDR3 protein is CASSWTGTGGEQYF. CDR3 coding DNA: TGCGCCAGCAGCTGGACCGGGACAGGGGGCGAGCAGTACTTC.

This chain links TRBV21-1 with TRBJ2-2; the DNA was not used to check the table's D call, TRBD2. TRBV21-1 is termed a pseudogene. The CDR3 runs 16 residues. CDR3 region: CASSNGGTANTGELFF. In nucleotides, the CDR3 is TGTGCCAGCAGCAATGGCGGAACCGCGAACACCGGGGAGCTGTTTTTT.

The chain carries TRBV9 and TRBJ2-5; 8 nucleotides align to TRBD1. CDR3 length: 14 amino acids. Trimming took 3 bases from V and 5 from J; bases not matched to a gene: 6. Germline CDR1 and CDR2: SGDLS and YYNGEE. CDR3 DNA sequence: TGTGCCAGCAGCGGCAGGGGGCGCTTCGAGACCCAGTACTTC. Translating it yields CASSGRGRFETQYF.

The chain carries TRBV28 and TRBJ1-2, with a weak D call TRBD1 (6 bases). With 5 bases removed from V and 1 base from J, the gap between germline ends came to 14 bases. Germline V CDR1 and CDR2: MDHEN, SYDVKM. The CDR3 covers 15 residues. CDR3 residues: CASSAPGQHNYGYTF. CDR3 bases: TGTGCCAGCAGTGCTCCAGGACAGCATAACTATGGCTACACCTTC.

Written as DNA, the CDR3 is TGTGCCACCAGCAGAGGGACATTAACCTACGAGCAGTACTTC. Amino acids: CATSRGTLTYEQYF. The chain couples TRBV15 to TRBJ2-7; weak D call: TRBD1 (5 bases). Trimming took off 1 base at V and 2 bases at J, with 9 bases between the two ends. Germline CDR1 reads LNHNV; CDR2 reads YYDKDF (reference sequence). The CDR3 runs to 14 residues.

As DNA, the CDR3 is TGTGCCAGCAGTTTTACAGTAGGTGCCAACGTCCTGACTTTC. This encodes CASSFTVGANVLTF. This chain joins TRBV28 and TRBJ2-6; D remains ambiguous. Germline values: CDR1 MDHEN, CDR2 SYDVKM. The CDR3 runs to 14 residues. V lost 3 bases, J lost 7 bases, and 10 bases lay in between.

The CDR3 protein is CASSFEGVYQPQHF. The CDR3 DNA reads TGTGCCAGCAGCTTCGAGGGTGTGTACCAGCCCCAGCATTTT. The chain carries TRBV6-6 and TRBJ1-5, with D hard to call. The ends were cut back, 6 bases at V and 7 bases at J, with 16 bases in the middle. The CDR3 totals 14 residues. Germline CDR1 MNHNY, CDR2 SVGAGI (reference sequence).

The V call is TRBV11-2, the J call TRBJ2-3, with 13 nucleotides matching TRBD2. This CDR3 is built from 15 residues. Trimming took 5 bases from V and 6 from J; bases not matched to a gene: 5. The germline gives CDR1 SGHAT, CDR2 FQNNGV. CDR3 sequence reads: CASSKLAGGMDTQYF. The CDR3 region has the DNA TGTGCCAGCAGCAAACTAGCGGGAGGGATGGATACGCAGTATTTT. The variable domain in full, completed from reference TRBV11-2 and TRBJ2-3, reads EAGVAQSPRYKIIEKRQSVAFWCNPISGHATLYWYQQILGQGPKLLIQFQNNGVVDDSQLPKDRFSAERLKGVDSTLKIQPAKLEDSAVYLCASSKLAGGMDTQYFGPGTRLTVL.

The gene calls are TRBV5-4 and TRBJ2-7, with 10 positions matching TRBD2. Germline V lookup: CDR1 SGHNT, CDR2 YYREEE (reference sequence). This CDR3 region has 14 residues. Losses at the gene ends were 2 bases for V and 3 bases for J; bases not matched to a gene: 2. CDR3: CASSFSSGSYEQYF. The CDR3 DNA reads TGTGCCAGCAGCTTCTCTAGCGGGAGCTACGAGCAGTACTTC.

The CDR3 nucleotides read TGTGCCAGCAGTGAATTAACCAGGGAGACCCAGTACTTC. It specifies CASSELTRETQYF. The chain has TRBV25-1 and TRBJ2-5; no clear D gene. V lost 1 base, J lost 5 bases, and 8 bases lay in between. Germline values: CDR1 MGHDK, CDR2 SYGVNS. The CDR3 spans 13 residues.

The chain couples TRBV18 to TRBJ1-1; maybe TRBD1 (6 bases). V lost 3 bases to trimming and J lost 1 base, with 9 bases between them. The length of the CDR3 is 14 residues. Per the germline V gene, CDR1 is KGHSH and CDR2 is LQKENI. The DNA of the CDR3 is TGTGCCAGCTCACCCATGACAGGGAACACTGAAGCTTTCTTT. It translates to CASSPMTGNTEAFF.

This chain connects TRBV6-1 to TRBJ1-2; the D gene is possibly TRBD1 (6 bases). There are 14 residues in the CDR3. The germline CDR1 and CDR2 sequences are MNHNS and SASEGT. The V end lost 6 bases, the J end lost 6 bases, and 17 bases lay between the germline ends. CDR3 region: CASRSTGSSNGYTF. CDR3 nucleotide sequence: TGTGCCAGCAGGTCGACAGGTAGTTCCAATGGCTACACCTTC.

V is TRBV18 and J is TRBJ2-2; no clear D gene. V was shortened by 1 base and J by 1 base, with 7 bases between the two germline ends. The V gene's germline CDR1 is KGHSH and CDR2 LQKENI. The CDR3 sequence is 15 residues long. The CDR3 nucleotides read TGTGCCAGCTCACCACTAGATGGGAACACCGGGGAGCTGTTTTTT. Amino acid sequence: CASSPLDGNTGELFF.

The chain joins TRBV7-3 to TRBJ1-2, with 9 bases matching TRBD1. Germline V gives CDR1 SGHTA, CDR2 FQGTGA. This CDR3 is 14 amino acids long. J gave up 6 bases and V 3 bases, and 5 bases lay outside the gene matches. CDR3 nucleotide sequence: TGTGCCAGCAGCTTCGGGACAGGGACGAATGGCTACACCTTC. Protein product: CASSFGTGTNGYTF.